The rows below give T cell receptor beta chains drawn from one sample of a study of chronic HIV infection and antiretroviral therapy. Using its own MiXCR run on the 5' RACE reads, TCRdb lists one record per CDR3 protein. The sample lists 40,000 to 50,000 distinct CDR3 sequences, roughly 19% occurring once. Sequencing was done on a sample of peripheral blood. The receptor source for this set is an adult who had HIV and had not received antiretroviral therapy, or was an uninfected healthy control (not recorded which). Both conserved end residues are part of each CDR3. A D gene is named only where the DNA matches it firmly. Not all rows give a size; the values are once, few, many and, for expanded clones, a class.

d_call clone_size j_call v_call cdr3_nt cdr3_aa
NA few TRBJ1-1 TRBV28 TGTGCCAGCAGTTTACCCGGGACATTGAACACTGAAGCTTTCTTT CASSLPGTLNTEAFF
NA NA TRBJ2-3 TRBV29-1 TGCAGCGTCGCCGGGCCAAATATAGACACAGATACGCAGTATTTT CSVAGPNIDTDTQYF
NA few TRBJ2-2 TRBV29-1 TGCAGCGTTGACCAGGAGAACACCGGGGAGCTGTTTTTT CSVDQENTGELFF
TRBD1 NA TRBJ2-3 TRBV28 TGTGCCAGCAGTTCCGGGACAGCCTATAGCACAGATACGCAGTATTTT CASSSGTAYSTDTQYF
NA few TRBJ1-5 TRBV28 TGTGCCAGCATCGCGGCAGGGTCAGATCAGCCCCAGCATTTT CASIAAGSDQPQHF
TRBD2 few TRBJ2-3 TRBV6-1 TGTGCCAGCAGTGAAGGACTAGCGGGAAATACGCAGTATTTT CASSEGLAGNTQYF
NA NA TRBJ2-4 TRBV2 TGTGCCAGCAGGACACTAGCCAAAAACATTCAGTACTTC CASRTLAKNIQYF
NA NA TRBJ1-5 TRBV20-1 TGCAGTGCTAGAGTTAACTCACGGACTAATCAGCCCCAGCATTTT CSARVNSRTNQPQHF
NA NA TRBJ1-6 TRBV10-2 TGCGCCAGCAGGGCCCAGGAGTATAATTCACCCCTCCACTTT CASRAQEYNSPLHF
TRBD1 few TRBJ2-7 TRBV27 TGTGCCAGCAGTTTTCACAGGGGGCAGGGCGAGCAGTACTTC CASSFHRGQGEQYF
TRBD1 NA TRBJ1-2 TRBV12-3/TRBV12-4 TGTGCCAGCAGGTACGGACAGGGCTATGGCTACACCTTC CASRYGQGYGYTF
NA many TRBJ1-5 TRBV7-8 TGTGCCAGCAGGGGTCATAGCAATCAGCCCCAGCATTTT CASRGHSNQPQHF
TRBD1 NA TRBJ1-1 TRBV4-2 TGTGCCAGCAGCTCAACCGGGACAGTTGAGCCTGAAGCTTTCTTT CASSSTGTVEPEAFF
NA NA TRBJ1-1 TRBV9 TGTGCCAGCAGCGCCGGGGTCTCCTACACTGAAGCTTTCTTT CASSAGVSYTEAFF
NA few TRBJ1-1 TRBV6-5 TGTGCCAGCAGTCCGGGCCCCGCTGAAGCTTTCTTT CASSPGPAEAFF
NA few TRBJ2-1 TRBV24-1 TGTGCCACCAGCGGGGGCCGGGCCCCAGGGGGTGAGCAGTTCTTC CATSGGRAPGGEQFF
NA NA TRBJ2-5 TRBV29-1 TGCAGCGTTGAAGAAGGGGGGGGAGAGACCCAGTACTTC CSVEEGGGETQYF